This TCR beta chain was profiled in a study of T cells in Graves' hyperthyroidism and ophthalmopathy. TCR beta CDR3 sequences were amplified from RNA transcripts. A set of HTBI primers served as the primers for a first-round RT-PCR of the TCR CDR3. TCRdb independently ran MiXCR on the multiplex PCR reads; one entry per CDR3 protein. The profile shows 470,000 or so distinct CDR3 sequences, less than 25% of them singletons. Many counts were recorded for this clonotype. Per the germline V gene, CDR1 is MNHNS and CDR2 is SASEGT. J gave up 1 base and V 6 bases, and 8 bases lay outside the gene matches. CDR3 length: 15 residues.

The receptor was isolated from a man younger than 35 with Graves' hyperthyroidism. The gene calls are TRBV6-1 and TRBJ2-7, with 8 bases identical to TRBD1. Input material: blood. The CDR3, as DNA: TGTGCCAGCAGACCCATCGGGACAGGATCCTACGAGCAGTACTTC. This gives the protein CASRPIGTGSYEQYF.